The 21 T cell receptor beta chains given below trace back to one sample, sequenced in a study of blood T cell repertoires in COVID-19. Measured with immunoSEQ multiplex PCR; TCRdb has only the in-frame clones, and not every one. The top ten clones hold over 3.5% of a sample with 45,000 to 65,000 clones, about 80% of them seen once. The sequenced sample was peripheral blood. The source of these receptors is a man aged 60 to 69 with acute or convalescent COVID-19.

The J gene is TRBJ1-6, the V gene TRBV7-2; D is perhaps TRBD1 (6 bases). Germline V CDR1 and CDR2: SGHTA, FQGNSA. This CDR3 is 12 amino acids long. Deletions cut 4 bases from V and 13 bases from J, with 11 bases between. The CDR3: CASSSQQGPLHF. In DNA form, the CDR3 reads TGTGCCAGCAGCTCTCAACAGGGCCCCCTCCACTTT.

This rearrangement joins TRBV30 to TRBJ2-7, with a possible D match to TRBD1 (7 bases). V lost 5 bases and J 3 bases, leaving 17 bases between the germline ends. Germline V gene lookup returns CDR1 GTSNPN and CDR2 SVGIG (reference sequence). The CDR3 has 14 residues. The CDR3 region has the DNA TGTGCCTGGTCCTCAGGGGGGCTTGGCTACGAGCAGTACTTC. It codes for CAWSSGGLGYEQYF.

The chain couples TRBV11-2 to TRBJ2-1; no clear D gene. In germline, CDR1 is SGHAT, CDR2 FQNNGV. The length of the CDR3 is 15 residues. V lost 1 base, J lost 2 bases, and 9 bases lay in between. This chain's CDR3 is CASSLGLATYNEQFF. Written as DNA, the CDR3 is TGTGCCAGCAGCTTAGGACTCGCGACCTACAATGAGCAGTTCTTC.

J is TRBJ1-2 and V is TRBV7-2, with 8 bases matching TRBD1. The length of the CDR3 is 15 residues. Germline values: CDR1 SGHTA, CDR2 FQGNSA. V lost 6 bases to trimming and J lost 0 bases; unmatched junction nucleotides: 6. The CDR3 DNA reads TGTGCCAGCAGTAAGACAGGGGAAGCTAACTATGGCTACACCTTC. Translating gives CASSKTGEANYGYTF.

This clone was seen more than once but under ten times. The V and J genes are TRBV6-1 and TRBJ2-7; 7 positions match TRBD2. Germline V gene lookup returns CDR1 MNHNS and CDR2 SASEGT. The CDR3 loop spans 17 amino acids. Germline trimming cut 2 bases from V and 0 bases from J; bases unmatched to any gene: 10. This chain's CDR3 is CASSEKVGGSYSYEQYF. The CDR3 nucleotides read TGTGCCAGCAGTGAAAAGGTCGGGGGGTCCTACTCCTACGAGCAGTACTTC.

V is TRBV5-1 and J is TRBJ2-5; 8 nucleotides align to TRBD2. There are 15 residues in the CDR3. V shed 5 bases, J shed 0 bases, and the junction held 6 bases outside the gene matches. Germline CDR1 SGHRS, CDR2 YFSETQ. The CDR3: CASRVVAGYQETQYF. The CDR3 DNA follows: TGCGCCAGCAGGGTAGTAGCGGGGTACCAAGAGACCCAGTACTTC. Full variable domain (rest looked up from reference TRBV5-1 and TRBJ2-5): KAGVTQTPRYLIKTRGQQVTLSCSPISGHRSVSWYQQTPGQGLQFLFEYFSETQRNKGNFPGRFSGRQFSNSRSEMNVSTLELGDSALYLCASRVVAGYQETQYFGPGTRLLVL.

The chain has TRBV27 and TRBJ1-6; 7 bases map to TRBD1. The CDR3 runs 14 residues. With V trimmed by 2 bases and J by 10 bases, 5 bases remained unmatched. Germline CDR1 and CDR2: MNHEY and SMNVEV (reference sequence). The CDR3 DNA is TGTGCCAGCAGTTTAGAGGGGGCTGAGTCACCCCTCCACTTT. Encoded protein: CASSLEGAESPLHF.

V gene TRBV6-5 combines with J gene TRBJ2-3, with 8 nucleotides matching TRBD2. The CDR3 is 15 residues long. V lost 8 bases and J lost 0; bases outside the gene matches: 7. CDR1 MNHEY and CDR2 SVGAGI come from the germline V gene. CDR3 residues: CASPVAGSSTDTQYF. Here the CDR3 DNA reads TGTGCCAGCCCCGTAGCGGGGTCTAGCACAGATACGCAGTATTTT.

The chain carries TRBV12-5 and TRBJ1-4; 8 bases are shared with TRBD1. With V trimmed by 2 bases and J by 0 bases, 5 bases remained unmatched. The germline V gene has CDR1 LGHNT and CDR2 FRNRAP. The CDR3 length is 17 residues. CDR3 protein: CASGLTGGTATNEKLFF. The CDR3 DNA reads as TGTGCTAGTGGTTTGACAGGGGGGACCGCAACTAATGAAAAACTGTTTTTT.

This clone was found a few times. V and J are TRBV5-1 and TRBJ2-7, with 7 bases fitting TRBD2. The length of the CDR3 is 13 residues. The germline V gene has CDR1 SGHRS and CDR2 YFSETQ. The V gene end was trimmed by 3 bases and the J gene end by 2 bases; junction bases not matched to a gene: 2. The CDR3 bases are TGCGCCAGCAGCTGGGGGGGAACCTACGAGCAGTACTTC. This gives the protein CASSWGGTYEQYF.

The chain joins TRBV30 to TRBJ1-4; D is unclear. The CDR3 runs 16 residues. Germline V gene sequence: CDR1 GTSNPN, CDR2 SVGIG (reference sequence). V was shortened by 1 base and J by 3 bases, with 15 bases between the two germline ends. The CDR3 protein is CAWSDGIGGANEKLFF. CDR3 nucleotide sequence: TGTGCCTGGAGTGATGGGATAGGAGGAGCTAATGAAAAACTGTTTTTT. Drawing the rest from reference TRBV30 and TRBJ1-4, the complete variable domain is SQTIHQWPATLVQPVGSPLSLECTVEGTSNPNLYWYRQAAGRGLQLLFYSVGIGQISSEVPQNLSASRPQDRQFILSSKKLLLSDSGFYLCAWSDGIGGANEKLFFGSGTQLSVL.

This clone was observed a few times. The CDR3 protein is CASSKDRVTYNEQFF. As DNA, the CDR3 is TGTGCCAGCAGTAAGGACAGGGTGACCTACAATGAGCAGTTCTTC. V usage is TRBV27 and J usage is TRBJ2-1; 8 bases align to TRBD1. The CDR3 has 15 amino acids. Germline trimming cut 5 bases from V and 2 bases from J; bases unmatched to any gene: 5. The germline gives CDR1 MNHEY, CDR2 SMNVEV (reference sequence).

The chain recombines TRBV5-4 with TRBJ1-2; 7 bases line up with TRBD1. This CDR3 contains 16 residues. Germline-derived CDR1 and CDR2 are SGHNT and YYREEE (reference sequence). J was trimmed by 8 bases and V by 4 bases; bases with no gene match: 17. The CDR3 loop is CASSIKGQGVWDGYTF. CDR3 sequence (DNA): TGTGCCAGCAGCATAAAGGGTCAGGGGGTATGGGACGGCTACACCTTC.

In nucleotides, the CDR3 is TGCGCCACCCGGGACAGGACTTTGAACACTGAAGCTTTCTTT. Translating it yields CATRDRTLNTEAFF. This chain joins TRBV5-1 and TRBJ1-1, with 8 bases fitting TRBD1. CDR3 size: 14 residues. J was trimmed by 0 bases and V by 9 bases; bases with no gene match: 7. The V gene's germline CDR1 is SGHRS and CDR2 YFSETQ.

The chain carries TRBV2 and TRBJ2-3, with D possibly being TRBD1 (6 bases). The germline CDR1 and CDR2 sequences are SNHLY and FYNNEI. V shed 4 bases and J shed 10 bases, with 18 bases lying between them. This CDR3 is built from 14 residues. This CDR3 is CASSVRGDIGAQYF. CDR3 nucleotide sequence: TGTGCCAGCAGTGTAAGAGGGGACATAGGGGCGCAGTATTTT.

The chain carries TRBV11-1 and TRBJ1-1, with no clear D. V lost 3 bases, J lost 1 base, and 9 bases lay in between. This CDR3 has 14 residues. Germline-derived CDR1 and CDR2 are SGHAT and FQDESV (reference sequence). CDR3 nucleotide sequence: TGTGCCAGCAGCTTTTCAACAGCGAACACTGAAGCTTTCTTT. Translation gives CASSFSTANTEAFF.

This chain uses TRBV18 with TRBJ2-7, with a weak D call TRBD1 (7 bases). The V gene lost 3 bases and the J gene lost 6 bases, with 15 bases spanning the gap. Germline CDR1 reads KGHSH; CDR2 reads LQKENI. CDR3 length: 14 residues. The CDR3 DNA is TGTGCCAGCTCACCCGCGGGACAGCGAGCCGAGCAGTACTTC. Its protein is CASSPAGQRAEQYF.

The CDR3 spells CASSLGVRGDTGYEQYF. Written as DNA, the CDR3 is TGTGCCAGCAGCTTAGGTGTCCGGGGGGATACGGGCTACGAGCAGTACTTC. The rearrangement joins TRBV7-8 to TRBJ2-7; 7 bases line up with TRBD2. The trim removed 1 base at V and 3 bases at J, leaving 12 bases unmatched. This CDR3 has 17 residues. Per the germline V gene, CDR1 is SGHVS and CDR2 is FQNEAQ.

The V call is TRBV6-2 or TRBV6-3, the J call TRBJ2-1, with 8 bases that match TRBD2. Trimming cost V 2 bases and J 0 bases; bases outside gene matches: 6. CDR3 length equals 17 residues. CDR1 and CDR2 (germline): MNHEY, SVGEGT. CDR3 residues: CASSYRTSYSSYNEQFF. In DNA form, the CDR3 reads TGTGCCAGCAGTTACAGGACTAGCTACAGCTCCTACAATGAGCAGTTCTTC.

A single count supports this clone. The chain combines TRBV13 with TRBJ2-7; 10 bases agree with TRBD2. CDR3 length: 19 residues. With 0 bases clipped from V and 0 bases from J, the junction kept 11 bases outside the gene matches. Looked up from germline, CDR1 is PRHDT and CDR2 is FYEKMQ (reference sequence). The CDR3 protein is CASSLGLILAGTLSYEQYF. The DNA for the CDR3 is TGTGCCAGCAGCTTAGGCCTAATACTAGCGGGGACACTCTCCTACGAGCAGTACTTC.

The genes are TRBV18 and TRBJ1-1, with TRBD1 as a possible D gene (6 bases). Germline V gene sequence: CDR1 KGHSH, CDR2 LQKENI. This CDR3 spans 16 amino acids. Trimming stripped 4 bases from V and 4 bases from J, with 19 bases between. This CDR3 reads CASSRDSLQGSTEAFF. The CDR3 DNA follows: TGTGCCAGCTCACGGGATTCGTTACAGGGAAGCACTGAAGCTTTCTTT.